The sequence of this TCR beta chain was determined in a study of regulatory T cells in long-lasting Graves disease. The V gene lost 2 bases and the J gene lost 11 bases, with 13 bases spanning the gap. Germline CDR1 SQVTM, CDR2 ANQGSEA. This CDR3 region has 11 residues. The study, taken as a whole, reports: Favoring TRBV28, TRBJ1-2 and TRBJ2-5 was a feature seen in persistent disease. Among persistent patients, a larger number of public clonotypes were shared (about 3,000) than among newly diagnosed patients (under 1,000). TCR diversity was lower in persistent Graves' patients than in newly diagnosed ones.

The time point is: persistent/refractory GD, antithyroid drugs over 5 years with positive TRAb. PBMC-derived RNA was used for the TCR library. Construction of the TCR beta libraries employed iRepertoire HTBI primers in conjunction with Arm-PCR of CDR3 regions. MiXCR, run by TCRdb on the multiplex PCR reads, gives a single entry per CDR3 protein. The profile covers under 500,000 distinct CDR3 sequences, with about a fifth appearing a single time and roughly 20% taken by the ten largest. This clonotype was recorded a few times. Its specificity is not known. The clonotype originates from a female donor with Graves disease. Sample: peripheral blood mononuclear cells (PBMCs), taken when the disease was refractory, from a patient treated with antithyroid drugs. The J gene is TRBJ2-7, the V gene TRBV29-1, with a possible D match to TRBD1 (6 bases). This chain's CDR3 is CSVELQGSEYF. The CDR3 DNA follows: TGCAGCGTTGAACTTCAGGGGTCGGAGTACTTC.